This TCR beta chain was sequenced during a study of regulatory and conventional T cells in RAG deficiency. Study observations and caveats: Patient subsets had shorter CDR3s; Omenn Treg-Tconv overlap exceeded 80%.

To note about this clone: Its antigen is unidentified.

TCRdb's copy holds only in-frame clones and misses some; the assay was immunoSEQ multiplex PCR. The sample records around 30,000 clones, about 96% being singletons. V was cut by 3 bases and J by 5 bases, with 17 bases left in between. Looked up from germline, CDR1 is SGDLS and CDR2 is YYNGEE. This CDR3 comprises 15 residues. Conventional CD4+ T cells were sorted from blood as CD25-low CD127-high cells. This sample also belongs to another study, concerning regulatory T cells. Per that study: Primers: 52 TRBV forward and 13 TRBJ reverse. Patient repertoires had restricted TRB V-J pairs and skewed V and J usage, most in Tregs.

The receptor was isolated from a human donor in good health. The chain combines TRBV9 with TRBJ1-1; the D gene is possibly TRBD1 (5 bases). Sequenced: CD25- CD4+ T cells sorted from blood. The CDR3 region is CASSEGARLRTEAFF. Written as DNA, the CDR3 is TGTGCCAGCAGCGAAGGGGCCAGGCTGAGGACTGAAGCTTTCTTT.